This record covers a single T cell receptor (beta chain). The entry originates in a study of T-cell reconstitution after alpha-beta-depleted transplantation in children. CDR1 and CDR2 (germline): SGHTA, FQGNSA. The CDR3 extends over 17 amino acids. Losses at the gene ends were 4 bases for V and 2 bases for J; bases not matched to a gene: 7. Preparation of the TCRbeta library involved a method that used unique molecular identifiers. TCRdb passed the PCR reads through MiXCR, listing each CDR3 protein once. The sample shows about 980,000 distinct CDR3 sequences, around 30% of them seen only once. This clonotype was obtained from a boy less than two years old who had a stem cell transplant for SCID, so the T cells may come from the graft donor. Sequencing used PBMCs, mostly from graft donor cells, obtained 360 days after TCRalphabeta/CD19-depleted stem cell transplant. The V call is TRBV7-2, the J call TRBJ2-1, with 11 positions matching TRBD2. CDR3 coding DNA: TGTGCCAGCAGCTCGAACCTAGCGGGGGGTGCCTACAATGAGCAGTTCTTC. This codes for CASSSNLAGGAYNEQFF.